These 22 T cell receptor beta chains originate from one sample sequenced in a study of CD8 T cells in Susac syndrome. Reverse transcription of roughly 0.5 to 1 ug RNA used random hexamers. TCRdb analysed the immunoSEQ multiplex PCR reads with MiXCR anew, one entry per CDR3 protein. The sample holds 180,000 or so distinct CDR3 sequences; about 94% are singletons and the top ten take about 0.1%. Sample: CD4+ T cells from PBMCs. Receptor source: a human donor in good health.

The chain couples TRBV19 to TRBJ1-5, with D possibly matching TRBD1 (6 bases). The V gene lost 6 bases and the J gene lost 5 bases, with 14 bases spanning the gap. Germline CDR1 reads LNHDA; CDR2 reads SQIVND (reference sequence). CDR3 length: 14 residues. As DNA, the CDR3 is TGTGCCAGTAGCTTAACAGGGTCGGATCAGCCCCAGCATTTT. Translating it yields CASSLTGSDQPQHF.

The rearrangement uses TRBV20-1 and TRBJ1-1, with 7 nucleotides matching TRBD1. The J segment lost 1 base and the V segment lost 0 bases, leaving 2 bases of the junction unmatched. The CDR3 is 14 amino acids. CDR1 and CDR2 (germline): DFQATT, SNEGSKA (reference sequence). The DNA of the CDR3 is TGCAGTGCTAGAGACCACAGGGGGAACACTGAAGCTTTCTTT. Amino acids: CSARDHRGNTEAFF.

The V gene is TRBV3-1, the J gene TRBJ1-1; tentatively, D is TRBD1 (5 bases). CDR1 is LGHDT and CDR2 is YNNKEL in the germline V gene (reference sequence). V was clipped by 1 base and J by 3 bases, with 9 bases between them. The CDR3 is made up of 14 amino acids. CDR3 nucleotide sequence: TGTGCCAGCAGCCAAGTTGGAGGGGACACTGAAGCTTTCTTT. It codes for CASSQVGGDTEAFF.

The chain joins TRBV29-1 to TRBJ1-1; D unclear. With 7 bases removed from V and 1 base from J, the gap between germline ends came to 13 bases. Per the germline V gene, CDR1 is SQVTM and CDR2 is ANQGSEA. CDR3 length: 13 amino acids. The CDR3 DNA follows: TGCAGCGGCAACCGGATAGAGAACACTGAAGCTTTCTTT. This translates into CSGNRIENTEAFF.

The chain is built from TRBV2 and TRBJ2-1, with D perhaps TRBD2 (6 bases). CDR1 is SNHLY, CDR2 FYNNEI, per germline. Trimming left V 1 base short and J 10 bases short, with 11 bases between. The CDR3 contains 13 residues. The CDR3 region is CASSEDFAGEQFF. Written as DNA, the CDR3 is TGTGCCAGCAGTGAAGATTTTGCGGGAGAGCAGTTCTTC. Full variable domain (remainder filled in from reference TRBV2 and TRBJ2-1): EPEVTQTPSHQVTQMGQEVILRCVPISNHLYFYWYRQILGQKVEFLVSFYNNEISEKSEIFDDQFSVERPDGSNFTLKIRSTKLEDSAMYFCASSEDFAGEQFFGPGTRLTVL.

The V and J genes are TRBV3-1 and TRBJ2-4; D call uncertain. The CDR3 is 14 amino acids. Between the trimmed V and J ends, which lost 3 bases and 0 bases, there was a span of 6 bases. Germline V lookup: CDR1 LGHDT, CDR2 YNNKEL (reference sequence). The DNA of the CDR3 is TGTGCCAGCAGCCAGCTGGAAGCCAAAAACATTCAGTACTTC. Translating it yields CASSQLEAKNIQYF.

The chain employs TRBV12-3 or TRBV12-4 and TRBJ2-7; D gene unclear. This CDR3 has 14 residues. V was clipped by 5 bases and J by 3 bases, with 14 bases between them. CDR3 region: CASSQQTGLYEQYF. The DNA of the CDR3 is TGTGCCAGCAGTCAGCAGACCGGTCTCTACGAGCAGTACTTC.

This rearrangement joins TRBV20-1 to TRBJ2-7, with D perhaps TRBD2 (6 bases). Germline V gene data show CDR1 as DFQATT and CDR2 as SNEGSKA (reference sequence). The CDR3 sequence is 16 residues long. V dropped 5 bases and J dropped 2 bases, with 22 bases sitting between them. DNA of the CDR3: TGCAGTGCTCTCGACCTCCGTGGAGGGGCCCCCTACGAGCAGTACTTC. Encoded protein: CSALDLRGGAPYEQYF.

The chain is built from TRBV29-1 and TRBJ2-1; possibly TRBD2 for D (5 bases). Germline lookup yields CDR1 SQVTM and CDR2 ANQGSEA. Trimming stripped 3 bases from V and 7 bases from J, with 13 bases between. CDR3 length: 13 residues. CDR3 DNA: TGCAGCGTTGACCGAACTAGTCTGAATGAGCAGTTCTTC. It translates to CSVDRTSLNEQFF.

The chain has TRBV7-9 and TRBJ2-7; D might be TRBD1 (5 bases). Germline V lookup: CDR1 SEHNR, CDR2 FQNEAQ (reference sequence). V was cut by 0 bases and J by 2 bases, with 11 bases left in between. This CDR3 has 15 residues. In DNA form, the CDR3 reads TGTGCCAGCAGCTTAGCAGGGGCGGCAACCTACGAGCAGTACTTC. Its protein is CASSLAGAATYEQYF.

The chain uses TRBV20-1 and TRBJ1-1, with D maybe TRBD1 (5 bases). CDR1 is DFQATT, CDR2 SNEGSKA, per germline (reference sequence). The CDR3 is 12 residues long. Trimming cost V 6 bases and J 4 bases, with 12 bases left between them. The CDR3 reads CSARGGGTEAFF. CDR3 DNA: TGCAGTGCCCGAGGCGGGGGCACTGAAGCTTTCTTT.

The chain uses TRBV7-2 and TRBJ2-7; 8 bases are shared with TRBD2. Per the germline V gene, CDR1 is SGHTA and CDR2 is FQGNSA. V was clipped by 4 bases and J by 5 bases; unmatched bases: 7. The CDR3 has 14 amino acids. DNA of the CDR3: TGTGCCAGCAGCTCTACCGGGACTAGAGACGAGCAGTACTTC. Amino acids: CASSSTGTRDEQYF.

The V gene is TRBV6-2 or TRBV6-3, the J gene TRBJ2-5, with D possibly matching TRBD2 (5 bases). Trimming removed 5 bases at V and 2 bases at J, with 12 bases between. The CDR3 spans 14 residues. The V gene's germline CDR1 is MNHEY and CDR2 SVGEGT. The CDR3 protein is CASSHSGPQETQYF. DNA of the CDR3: TGTGCCAGCAGTCACAGCGGACCACAAGAGACCCAGTACTTC.

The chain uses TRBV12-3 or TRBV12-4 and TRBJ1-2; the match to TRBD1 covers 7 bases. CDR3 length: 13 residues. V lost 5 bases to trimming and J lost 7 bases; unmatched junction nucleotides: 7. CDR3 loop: CASSPTGIRGYTF. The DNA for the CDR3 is TGTGCCAGCAGTCCGACAGGGATTCGTGGCTACACCTTC.

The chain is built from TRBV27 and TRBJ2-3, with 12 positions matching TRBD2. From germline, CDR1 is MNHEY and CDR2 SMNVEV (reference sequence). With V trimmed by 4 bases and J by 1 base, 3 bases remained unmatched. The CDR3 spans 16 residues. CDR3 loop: CASSSLAGGRTDTQYF. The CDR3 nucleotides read TGTGCCAGCAGTTCACTAGCGGGAGGTCGCACAGATACGCAGTATTTT.

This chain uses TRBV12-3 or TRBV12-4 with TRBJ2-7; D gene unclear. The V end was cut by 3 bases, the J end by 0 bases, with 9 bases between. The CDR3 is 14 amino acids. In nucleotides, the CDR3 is TGTGCCAGCAGTTTCGCTACAAGCTCCTACGAGCAGTACTTC. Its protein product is CASSFATSSYEQYF.

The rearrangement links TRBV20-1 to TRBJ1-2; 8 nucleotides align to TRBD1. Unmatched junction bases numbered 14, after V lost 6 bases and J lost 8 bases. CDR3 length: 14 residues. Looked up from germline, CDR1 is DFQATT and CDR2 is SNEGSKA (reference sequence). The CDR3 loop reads CSARNPGTGGGYTF. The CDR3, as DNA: TGCAGTGCCAGAAACCCCGGGACAGGAGGAGGCTACACCTTC.

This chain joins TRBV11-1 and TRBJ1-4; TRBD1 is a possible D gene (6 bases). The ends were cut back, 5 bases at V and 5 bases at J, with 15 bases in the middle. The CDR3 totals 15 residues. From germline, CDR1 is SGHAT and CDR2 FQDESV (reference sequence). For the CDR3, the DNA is TGTGCCAGCAGCCCGAAGGGACAACCGAATGAAAAACTGTTTTTT. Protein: CASSPKGQPNEKLFF.

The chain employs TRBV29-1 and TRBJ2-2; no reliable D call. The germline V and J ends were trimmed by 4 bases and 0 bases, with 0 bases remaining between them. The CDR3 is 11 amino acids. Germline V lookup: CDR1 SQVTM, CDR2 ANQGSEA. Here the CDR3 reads CSVANTGELFF. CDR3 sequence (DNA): TGCAGCGTTGCGAACACCGGGGAGCTGTTTTTT.

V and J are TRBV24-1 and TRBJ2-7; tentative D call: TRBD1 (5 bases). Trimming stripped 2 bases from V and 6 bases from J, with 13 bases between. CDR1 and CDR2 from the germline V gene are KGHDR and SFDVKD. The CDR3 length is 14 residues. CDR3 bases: TGTGCCACCAGTGATTCGGCCGCAGGGTTCGAGCAGTACTTC. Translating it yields CATSDSAAGFEQYF.

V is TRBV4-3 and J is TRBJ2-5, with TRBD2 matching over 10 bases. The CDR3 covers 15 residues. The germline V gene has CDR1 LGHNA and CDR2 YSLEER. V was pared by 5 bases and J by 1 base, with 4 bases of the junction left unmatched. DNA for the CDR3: TGCGCCAGCAGCTCTAGCGGGGGACCCCAAGAGACCCAGTACTTC. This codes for CASSSSGGPQETQYF.

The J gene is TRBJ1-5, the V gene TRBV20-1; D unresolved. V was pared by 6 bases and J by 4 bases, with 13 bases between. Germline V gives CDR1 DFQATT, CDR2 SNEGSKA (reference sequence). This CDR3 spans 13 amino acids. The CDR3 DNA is TGCAGTGCCCCCGGGCCGGGGAATCAGCCCCAGCATTTT. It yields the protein CSAPGPGNQPQHF.